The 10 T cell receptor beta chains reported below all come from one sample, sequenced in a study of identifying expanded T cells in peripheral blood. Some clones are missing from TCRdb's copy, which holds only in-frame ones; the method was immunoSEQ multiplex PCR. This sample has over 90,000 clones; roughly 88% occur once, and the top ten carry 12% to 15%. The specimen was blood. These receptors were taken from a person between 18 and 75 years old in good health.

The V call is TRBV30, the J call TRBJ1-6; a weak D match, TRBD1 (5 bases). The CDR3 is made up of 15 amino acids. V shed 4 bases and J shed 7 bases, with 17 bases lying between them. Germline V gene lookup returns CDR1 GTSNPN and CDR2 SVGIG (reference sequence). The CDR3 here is CAWKSPQGRNSPLHF. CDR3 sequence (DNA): TGTGCCTGGAAGTCCCCCCAGGGTAGGAATTCACCCCTCCACTTT.

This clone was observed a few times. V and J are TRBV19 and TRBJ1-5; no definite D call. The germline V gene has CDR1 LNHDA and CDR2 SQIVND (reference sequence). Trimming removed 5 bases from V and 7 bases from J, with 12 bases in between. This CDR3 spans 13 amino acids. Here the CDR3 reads CASSAAGWQPQHF. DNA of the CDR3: TGTGCCAGTAGTGCGGCAGGCTGGCAGCCCCAGCATTTT.

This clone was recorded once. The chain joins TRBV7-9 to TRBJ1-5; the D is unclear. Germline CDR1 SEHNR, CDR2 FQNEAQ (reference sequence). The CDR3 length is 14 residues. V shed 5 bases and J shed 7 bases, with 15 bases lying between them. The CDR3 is CASSISGPQQPQHF. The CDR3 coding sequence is TGTGCCAGCAGCATCTCGGGCCCCCAGCAGCCCCAGCATTTT.

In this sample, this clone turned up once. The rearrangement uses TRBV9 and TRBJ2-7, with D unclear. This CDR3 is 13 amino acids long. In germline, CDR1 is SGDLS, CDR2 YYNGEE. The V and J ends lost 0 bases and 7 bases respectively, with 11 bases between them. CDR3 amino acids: CASSVEGPGEQYF. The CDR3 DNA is TGTGCCAGCAGCGTAGAAGGGCCCGGAGAGCAGTACTTC.

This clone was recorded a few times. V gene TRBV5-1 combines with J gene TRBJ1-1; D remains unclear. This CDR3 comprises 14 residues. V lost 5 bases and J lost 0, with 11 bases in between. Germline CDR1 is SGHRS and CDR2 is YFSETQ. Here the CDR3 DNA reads TGCGCCAGCAGTGAGGGTGGAATGAACACTGAAGCTTTCTTT. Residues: CASSEGGMNTEAFF.

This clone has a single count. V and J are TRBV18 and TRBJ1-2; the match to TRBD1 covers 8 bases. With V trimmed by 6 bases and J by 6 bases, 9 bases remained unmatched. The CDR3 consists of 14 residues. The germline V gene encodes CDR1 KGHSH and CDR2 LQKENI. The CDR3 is CASSQGQGKDGYTF. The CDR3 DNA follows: TGTGCCAGCTCGCAAGGACAGGGAAAGGATGGCTACACCTTC.

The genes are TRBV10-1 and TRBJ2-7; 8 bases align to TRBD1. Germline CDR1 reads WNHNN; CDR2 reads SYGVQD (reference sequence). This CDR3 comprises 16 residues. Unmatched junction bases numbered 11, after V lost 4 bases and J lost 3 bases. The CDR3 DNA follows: TGCGCCAGCAGTGTCACCCGGGACAGGTACTTCTACGAGCAGTACTTC. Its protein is CASSVTRDRYFYEQYF.

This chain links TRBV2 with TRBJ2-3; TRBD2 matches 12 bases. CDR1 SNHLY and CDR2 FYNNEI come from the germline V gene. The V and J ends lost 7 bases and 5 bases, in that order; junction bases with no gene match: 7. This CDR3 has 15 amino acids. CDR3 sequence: CASNNGLAGLDTQYF. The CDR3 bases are TGTGCCAGCAATAACGGACTAGCGGGGTTAGATACGCAGTATTTT.

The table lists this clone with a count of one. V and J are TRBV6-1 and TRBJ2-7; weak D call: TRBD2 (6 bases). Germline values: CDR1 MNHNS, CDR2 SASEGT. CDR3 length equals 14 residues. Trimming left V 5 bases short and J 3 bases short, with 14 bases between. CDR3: CASSRRDGNYEQYF. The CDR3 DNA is TGTGCCAGCAGTAGGCGGGACGGTAACTACGAGCAGTACTTC.

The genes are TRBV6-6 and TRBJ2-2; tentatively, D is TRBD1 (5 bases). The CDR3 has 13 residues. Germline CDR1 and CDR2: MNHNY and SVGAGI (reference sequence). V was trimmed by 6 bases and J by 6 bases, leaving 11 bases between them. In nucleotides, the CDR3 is TGTGCCAGCAGACGCGCAGGGTCCGGGGAGCTGTTTTTT. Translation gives CASRRAGSGELFF.